The 11 T cell receptor beta chains below all came from one sample that was sequenced in a study of blood T cell repertoires in COVID-19. Assay: immunoSEQ multiplex PCR; the TCRdb copy retains only in-frame clones and omits some. The repertoire consists of about 200,000 clones, with about 87% occurring once and the leading ten covering 0.95% to 1.5%. The material sequenced was PBMCs or T cells enriched from blood (not recorded which). The receptors come from a man younger than 40 who had recovered from COVID-19.

This chain links TRBV3-1 (or the pseudogene TRBV3-2) with TRBJ1-1; 10 bases map to TRBD1. V was clipped by 1 base and J by 1 base; unmatched bases: 3. Germline V gene sequence: CDR1 LGHDT, CDR2 YNNKEL (reference sequence). The CDR3 contains 16 residues. Here the CDR3 reads CASSQGQGARNTEAFF. CDR3 nucleotide sequence: TGTGCCAGCAGCCAAGGACAGGGGGCGAGGAACACTGAAGCTTTCTTT.

This clone was observed a single time. The chain joins TRBV29-1 to TRBJ2-7; 9 bases fit TRBD1. CDR1 and CDR2 from the germline V gene are SQVTM and ANQGSEA. The CDR3 length is 13 residues. Trimming cost V 7 bases and J 2 bases; bases outside gene matches: 6. CDR3 residues: CSATDRGTYEQYF. The CDR3 DNA is TGCAGCGCCACGGACAGGGGCACCTACGAGCAGTACTTC.

The chain uses TRBV28 and TRBJ1-2; D perhaps matches TRBD1 (5 bases). Deletions cut 6 bases from V and 4 bases from J, with 15 bases between. The length of the CDR3 is 14 residues. Germline assignment: CDR1 MDHEN and CDR2 SYDVKM. The CDR3 region is CASSPPGGLYGYTF. CDR3 coding DNA: TGTGCCAGCAGCCCGCCCGGGGGACTCTATGGCTACACCTTC.

J is TRBJ1-2 and V is TRBV24-1; 9 bases fit TRBD1. The CDR3 is 16 residues long. Trimming removed 4 bases from V and 8 bases from J; junction bases left unmatched: 13. The germline V gene encodes CDR1 KGHDR and CDR2 SFDVKD. CDR3 in amino acids: CATSDPPGTGMEGYTF. In DNA form, the CDR3 reads TGTGCCACCAGTGACCCCCCCGGGACAGGGATGGAAGGCTACACCTTC.

This clone was picked up a small number of times. V and J are TRBV19 and TRBJ1-2; D might be TRBD1 (6 bases). Germline assignment: CDR1 LNHDA and CDR2 SQIVND (reference sequence). Deletions cut 3 bases from V and 6 bases from J, with 20 bases between. This CDR3 is 16 amino acids long. CDR3: CASSIGARGPVNGYTF. The CDR3, as DNA: TGTGCCAGTAGTATTGGCGCCAGGGGCCCGGTAAATGGCTACACCTTC.

This chain connects TRBV6-2 or TRBV6-3 to TRBJ1-1, with a tentative D call TRBD1 (5 bases). The germline gives CDR1 MNHEY, CDR2 SVGEGT. With 5 bases removed from V and 4 bases from J, the gap between germline ends came to 14 bases. This CDR3 comprises 14 residues. CDR3 in amino acids: CASSVTGRSTEAFF. The CDR3 DNA is TGTGCCAGCAGTGTAACAGGAAGGAGCACTGAAGCTTTCTTT.

The chain recombines TRBV19 with TRBJ2-1, with 7 bases fitting TRBD2. The J segment lost 0 bases and the V segment lost 7 bases, leaving 12 bases of the junction unmatched. From germline, CDR1 is LNHDA and CDR2 SQIVND (reference sequence). The CDR3 spans 17 residues. The CDR3 reads CASTMFPRGSSYNEQFF. CDR3 coding DNA: TGTGCCAGTACCATGTTCCCGCGGGGGAGCTCCTACAATGAGCAGTTCTTC.

The rearrangement joins TRBV20-1 to TRBJ1-1; 9 bases are a match to TRBD1. The CDR3 has 12 residues. The germline gives CDR1 DFQATT, CDR2 SNEGSKA (reference sequence). Losses at the gene ends were 3 bases for V and 5 bases for J; bases not matched to a gene: 1. The CDR3 nucleotides read TGCAGTGCTAGTGGGACAGGGACTGAAGCTTTCTTT. Amino acids: CSASGTGTEAFF.

This chain links TRBV5-4 with TRBJ2-6; maybe TRBD2 (7 bases). Trimming took 2 bases from V and 1 from J, leaving 16 bases between them. The CDR3 has 18 amino acids. CDR1 is SGHNT and CDR2 is YYREEE in the germline V gene (reference sequence). The CDR3 spells CASSFYAGAPSGANVLTF. The CDR3 DNA is TGTGCCAGCAGCTTTTACGCGGGGGCGCCTTCTGGGGCCAACGTCCTGACTTTC. The variable domain in full, with the rest retrieved from reference TRBV5-4 and TRBJ2-6, is ETGVTQSPTHLIKTRGQQVTLRCSSQSGHNTVSWYQQALGQGPQFIFQYYREEENGRGNFPPRFSGLQFPNYSSELNVNALELDDSALYLCASSFYAGAPSGANVLTFGAGSRLTVL.

This sequence joins TRBV24-1 and TRBJ2-5, with 7 positions matching TRBD1. The CDR3 extends over 15 amino acids. Germline CDR1 reads KGHDR; CDR2 reads SFDVKD. V was clipped by 1 base and J by 1 base; unmatched bases: 2. The CDR3 DNA sequence: TGTGCCACCAGTGATTTTTCAGGGGGCCAAGAGACCCAGTACTTC. It encodes CATSDFSGGQETQYF.

The chain combines TRBV15 with TRBJ1-5; 10 bases are shared with TRBD1. Germline CDR1 LNHNV, CDR2 YYDKDF (reference sequence). V dropped 4 bases and J dropped 3; count of bases not matched to a gene: 9. The CDR3 covers 17 residues. The CDR3 nucleotides are TGTGCCACCAGCAAAACCCGGACAGGGGGACTCAATCAGCCCCAGCATTTT. Its protein product is CATSKTRTGGLNQPQHF.